Shown below are 31 T cell receptor beta chains from a single sample sequenced in a study of blood T cell repertoires in COVID-19. TCRdb's copy holds only in-frame clones and misses some; the assay was immunoSEQ multiplex PCR. The sample contains some 350,000 clones, 75% to 90% of which appear only once. Sequenced input: PBMCs or T cells enriched from blood (not recorded which). These receptors all come from a man younger than 30 who had recovered from COVID-19.

This rearrangement joins TRBV28 to TRBJ2-5; D is ambiguous. Germline V gene data show CDR1 as MDHEN and CDR2 as SYDVKM. CDR3 length: 13 residues. V was trimmed by 7 bases and J by 0 bases, leaving 9 bases between them. CDR3 coding DNA: TGTGCCAGCACCCAACAGCACCAAGAGACCCAGTACTTC. As protein: CASTQQHQETQYF.

CDR3 bases: TGTGCCAGCAGCGTAGAGGGTTCAGGGAGGCGGGAGCAGTTCTTC. Protein product: CASSVEGSGRREQFF. The chain employs TRBV9 and TRBJ2-1; D perhaps matches TRBD2 (6 bases). The CDR3 covers 15 residues. V was clipped by 0 bases and J by 10 bases, with 17 bases between them. Germline loops: CDR1 SGDLS, CDR2 YYNGEE.

This clone was observed a handful of times. V and J are TRBV4-2 and TRBJ2-1; 9 positions agree with TRBD2. Germline CDR1 and CDR2: LGHNA and YNFKEQ. CDR3 size: 14 residues. V lost 0 bases to trimming and J lost 11 bases; unmatched junction nucleotides: 5. The DNA of the CDR3 is TGTGCCAGCAGCCAAGATCGGCGGGAGGGCAAGCAGTTCTTC. It specifies CASSQDRREGKQFF.

The CDR3 sequence is CASSPRLAGAGEQFF. The CDR3 bases are TGTGCCAGCAGCCCGCGACTAGCGGGGGCGGGTGAGCAGTTCTTC. This chain connects TRBV11-2 to TRBJ2-1; the match to TRBD2 covers 12 bases. V lost 5 bases, J lost 9 bases, and 8 bases stayed unmatched. The CDR3 loop spans 15 amino acids. The germline CDR1 and CDR2 sequences are SGHAT and FQNNGV.

CDR3 coding DNA: TGTGCCATCAGTTGGGCGGAGGATCAGCCCCAGCATTTT. It is translated as CAISWAEDQPQHF. The chain uses TRBV10-3 and TRBJ1-5; D is unresolved. Germline V gives CDR1 ENHRY, CDR2 SYGVKD. V gave up 5 bases and J gave up 5 bases, with 10 bases separating them. CDR3 length: 13 amino acids.

The chain links TRBV9 to TRBJ2-2; the D gene is possibly TRBD2 (6 bases). Between the trimmed V and J ends, which lost 2 bases and 5 bases, there was a span of 10 bases. The CDR3 extends over 14 amino acids. CDR1 is SGDLS, CDR2 YYNGEE, per germline. CDR3 DNA: TGTGCCAGCAGCGTCGGGGGAGGAACCGGGGAGCTGTTTTTT. Amino acid sequence: CASSVGGGTGELFF.

This clone was seen only a few times. The rearrangement joins TRBV6-5 to TRBJ2-7, with 9 bases matching TRBD2. CDR1 is MNHEY and CDR2 is SVGAGI in the germline V gene. This CDR3 comprises 16 residues. V lost 0 bases to trimming and J lost 3 bases; unmatched junction nucleotides: 6. For the CDR3, the DNA is TGTGCCAGCAGTTACTCGGGGCTAGCGGGAATCTACGAGCAGTACTTC. This codes for CASSYSGLAGIYEQYF.

J is TRBJ2-7 and V is TRBV7-9; 7 bases fit TRBD2. The germline V gene has CDR1 SEHNR and CDR2 FQNEAQ (reference sequence). The CDR3 spans 12 residues. V lost 5 bases, J lost 4 bases, and 2 bases stayed unmatched. The CDR3 coding sequence is TGTGCCAGCAGCCGGGGGGAATACGAGCAGTACTTC. It specifies CASSRGEYEQYF.

The gene calls are TRBV28 and TRBJ2-7; 7 nucleotides agree with TRBD2. This CDR3 region has 15 residues. CDR1 is MDHEN, CDR2 SYDVKM, per germline. V trimming: 7 bases; J trimming: 0 bases; junction bases outside the gene matches: 9. The DNA of the CDR3 is TGTGCCAGCAACGCTCGGGGGGTAAGCTCCTACGAGCAGTACTTC. It yields the protein CASNARGVSSYEQYF. The full variable domain, completed using reference TRBV28 and TRBJ2-7, is DVKVTQSSRYLVKRTGEKVFLECVQDMDHENMFWYRQDPGLGLRLIYFSYDVKMKEKGDIPEGYSVSREKKERFSLILESASTNQTSMYLCASNARGVSSYEQYFGPGTRLTVT.

The V gene is TRBV5-1, the J gene TRBJ2-5; possible D gene TRBD2, 6 bases. This CDR3 contains 15 residues. From germline, CDR1 is SGHRS and CDR2 YFSETQ. Trimming pared 0 bases from V and 5 bases from J, leaving 14 bases between. The CDR3 region has the DNA TGCGCCAGCAGCTTGGCCGCGGGGTCCGCGGAGACCCAGTACTTC. It yields the protein CASSLAAGSAETQYF.

The count of this clone is one. The DNA for the CDR3 is TGTGCCAGCGGGCCCGTCTACGAGCAGTACTTC. It is translated as CASGPVYEQYF. The chain employs TRBV28 and TRBJ2-7; D gene unclear. From germline, CDR1 is MDHEN and CDR2 SYDVKM. The CDR3 covers 11 residues. V dropped 8 bases and J dropped 3 bases, with 8 bases sitting between them.

This rearrangement joins TRBV19 to TRBJ2-7, with 10 positions matching TRBD1. Trimming removed 6 bases from V and 6 bases from J; junction bases left unmatched: 14. Germline V gene sequence: CDR1 LNHDA, CDR2 SQIVND (reference sequence). The CDR3 is 16 amino acids. The CDR3 protein is CASSLQTGGAEFEQYF. The CDR3 DNA reads as TGTGCCAGTAGCCTACAGACAGGGGGCGCTGAATTCGAGCAGTACTTC.

The chain has TRBV7-3 and TRBJ2-5, with a weak D call TRBD1 (5 bases). The germline V gene encodes CDR1 SGHTA and CDR2 FQGTGA. CDR3 length: 13 amino acids. V dropped 2 bases and J dropped 4 bases, with 8 bases sitting between them. In DNA form, the CDR3 reads TGTGCCAGCAGCTTAGGGGCAGGAGAGACCCAGTACTTC. It translates to CASSLGAGETQYF.

The chain carries TRBV5-5 and TRBJ1-5, with D perhaps TRBD1 (6 bases). CDR3 size: 14 residues. Germline V gene sequence: CDR1 SGHKS, CDR2 YYEKEE (reference sequence). Trimming removed 5 bases from V and 1 base from J, with 10 bases in between. This CDR3 is CASRRTVSNQPQHF. CDR3 coding DNA: TGTGCCAGCAGGAGGACAGTGAGCAATCAGCCCCAGCATTTT.

The chain joins TRBV7-2 to TRBJ1-1; D gene uncertain. Germline V lookup: CDR1 SGHTA, CDR2 FQGNSA. The CDR3 length is 13 residues. The germline V and J ends were trimmed by 8 bases and 4 bases, with 14 bases remaining between them. The CDR3 spells CASQPSYGTEAFF. The CDR3 DNA reads TGTGCCAGCCAACCTAGTTACGGCACTGAAGCTTTCTTT.

V and J are TRBV7-2 and TRBJ2-7; possibly TRBD2 for D (5 bases). Trimming took 5 bases from V and 6 from J, leaving 8 bases between them. From germline, CDR1 is SGHTA and CDR2 FQGNSA. The CDR3 spans 11 residues. CDR3 sequence (DNA): TGTGCCAGCAGCCCGGGGTCCGAGCAGTACTTC. Translation: CASSPGSEQYF.

The chain employs TRBV2 and TRBJ2-2; D may be TRBD2 (6 bases). V was shortened by 3 bases and J by 6 bases, with 11 bases between the two germline ends. The CDR3 contains 14 residues. CDR1 SNHLY and CDR2 FYNNEI come from the germline V gene. CDR3 amino acids: CASSELRGAGELFF. CDR3 DNA: TGTGCCAGCAGTGAGCTGCGGGGTGCCGGGGAGCTGTTTTTT.

The DNA of the CDR3 is TGTGCCAGCAGTTACGCGGGAGACGGCTACGAGCAGTACTTC. Its protein product is CASSYAGDGYEQYF. V gene TRBV6-5 combines with J gene TRBJ2-7; 7 bases are shared with TRBD2. The germline gives CDR1 MNHEY, CDR2 SVGAGI. The CDR3 loop spans 14 amino acids. Losses at the gene ends were 2 bases for V and 3 bases for J; bases not matched to a gene: 4.

This clone came up once. The chain uses TRBV18 and TRBJ2-7; TRBD1 aligns across 8 bases. Germline trimming cut 4 bases from V and 0 bases from J; bases unmatched to any gene: 5. Germline lookup yields CDR1 KGHSH and CDR2 LQKENI. CDR3 size: 15 residues. The CDR3 coding sequence is TGTGCCAGCTCACAGCAGGGGGCGGACTCCTACGAGCAGTACTTC. Translated, it gives CASSQQGADSYEQYF.

V is TRBV21-1 and J is TRBJ2-3; the D call TRBD2 from the table was never checked on the DNA. TRBV21-1 is recorded as a pseudogene. There are 18 residues in the CDR3. CDR3 nucleotides: TGTGCCAGCAGCAACCGGGGTCTAGCGGGAGGCCGTTTAGATACGCAGTATTTT. It codes for CASSNRGLAGGRLDTQYF.

The chain recombines TRBV3-1 (or the pseudogene TRBV3-2) with TRBJ2-7; D perhaps matches TRBD2 (5 bases). The CDR3 contains 13 residues. CDR1 LGHDT and CDR2 YNNKEL come from the germline V gene (reference sequence). The V end lost 4 bases, the J end lost 3 bases, and 10 bases lay between the germline ends. Here the CDR3 DNA reads TGTGCCAGCAGCCCATCACTAGACTACGAGCAGTACTTC. Translated: CASSPSLDYEQYF.

As for this clone: The sample carries other DNA sequences with the same CDR3. The V call is TRBV18, the J call TRBJ2-7; TRBD1 aligns across 7 bases. The CDR3 extends over 13 amino acids. V gave up 6 bases and J gave up 6 bases; unmatched junction bases: 8. Germline V CDR1 and CDR2: KGHSH, LQKENI. In DNA form, the CDR3 reads TGTGCCAGCTCCCCGGATAGGGGGCTCGAGCAGTACTTC. Protein product: CASSPDRGLEQYF.

This chain joins TRBV7-9 and TRBJ2-1; possible D gene TRBD2, 5 bases. V lost 5 bases and J 2 bases, leaving 16 bases between the germline ends. The CDR3 loop spans 16 amino acids. Per the germline V gene, CDR1 is SEHNR and CDR2 is FQNEAQ (reference sequence). The CDR3 DNA reads TGTGCCAGCAGCAGGGTTGAGGGTGTTACCTACAATGAGCAGTTCTTC. It translates to CASSRVEGVTYNEQFF.

J is TRBJ1-1 and V is TRBV5-1, with D maybe TRBD1 (5 bases). This CDR3 region has 14 residues. In germline, CDR1 is SGHRS, CDR2 YFSETQ. V was trimmed by 4 bases and J by 2 bases, leaving 12 bases between them. CDR3 residues: CASSEQGSNTEAFF. For the CDR3, the DNA is TGCGCCAGCAGCGAGCAGGGTAGCAACACTGAAGCTTTCTTT.

This chain uses TRBV11-2 with TRBJ1-2; D ambiguous. CDR3 length: 15 amino acids. The germline gives CDR1 SGHAT, CDR2 FQNNGV. Trimming pared 0 bases from V and 4 bases from J, leaving 12 bases between. The CDR3 reads CASSLDGPRSYGYTF. CDR3 DNA: TGTGCCAGCAGCTTAGATGGCCCTCGCAGCTATGGCTACACCTTC.

This rearrangement joins TRBV4-3 to TRBJ1-2, with D perhaps matching TRBD1 (5 bases). Germline V CDR1 and CDR2: LGHNA, YSLEER. Trimming pared 4 bases from V and 8 bases from J, leaving 20 bases between. CDR3 length equals 15 residues. In nucleotides, the CDR3 is TGCGCCAGCAGCCTAGTCCGGGAGGGGAGGAAAGGCTACACCTTC. Protein sequence: CASSLVREGRKGYTF.

The chain is built from TRBV3-1 (or the pseudogene TRBV3-2) and TRBJ2-5; no clear D gene. The germline gives CDR1 LGHDT, CDR2 YNNKEL (reference sequence). Trimming left V 2 bases short and J 1 base short, with 11 bases between. The CDR3 is 15 amino acids. The CDR3 bases are TGTGCCAGCAGCCAAAATCATAGATCCCAAGAGACCCAGTACTTC. Residues: CASSQNHRSQETQYF.

The rearrangement joins TRBV9 to TRBJ2-1, with no clear D. The CDR3 sequence is 12 residues long. Trimming pared 3 bases from V and 6 bases from J, leaving 7 bases between. CDR1 and CDR2 from the germline V gene are SGDLS and YYNGEE. The CDR3 protein is CASSAHGNEQFF. The CDR3 coding sequence is TGTGCCAGCAGCGCTCACGGCAATGAGCAGTTCTTC.

The chain is built from TRBV28 and TRBJ2-1, with 11 nucleotides matching TRBD1. Germline CDR1 is MDHEN and CDR2 is SYDVKM. This CDR3 is 14 amino acids long. After removal of 5 bases from V and 9 bases from J, the junction contained 6 bases not matched to a gene. CDR3 amino acids: CASSARTGGTEQFF. In DNA, the CDR3 is TGTGCCAGCAGTGCCCGGACAGGGGGCACTGAGCAGTTCTTC.

The chain combines TRBV2 with TRBJ1-5; weak D call: TRBD1 (6 bases). Germline V gene sequence: CDR1 SNHLY, CDR2 FYNNEI. With 6 bases removed from V and 3 bases from J, the gap between germline ends came to 15 bases. There are 15 residues in the CDR3. CDR3 sequence: CASRAVEGVNQPQHF. In DNA, the CDR3 is TGTGCCAGCAGGGCGGTTGAGGGGGTCAATCAGCCCCAGCATTTT.

This clone was detected once. V gene TRBV5-1 combines with J gene TRBJ2-1, with D perhaps matching TRBD2 (5 bases). V gave up 2 bases and J gave up 1 base, with 10 bases separating them. The germline CDR1 and CDR2 sequences are SGHRS and YFSETQ. This CDR3 is built from 15 residues. Here the CDR3 DNA reads TGCGCCAGCAGCTTTCCACGGACTTCCTACAATGAGCAGTTCTTC. It is translated as CASSFPRTSYNEQFF. Filled out from reference TRBV5-1 and TRBJ2-1, the complete variable domain reads KAGVTQTPRYLIKTRGQQVTLSCSPISGHRSVSWYQQTPGQGLQFLFEYFSETQRNKGNFPGRFSGRQFSNSRSEMNVSTLELGDSALYLCASSFPRTSYNEQFFGPGTRLTVL.